Given below is one TCR beta chain in context. This clone's antigen is unknown. Base-call qualities are not available, and no considerably larger clone is one nucleotide away. The germline V gene (reference sequence) yields SSHAT for CDR1 and FNYEAQ for CDR2. The junction shows trimming of 5 bases on V and 0 bases on J, and the gene matches do not reach 4 bases of it. CDR3 length: 15 amino acids, cysteine to phenylalanine. Only the CDR3 region is kept as DNA, spanning 45 bases read in frame from base 1. These data originate in a study of cytomegalovirus exposure and HLA in healthy donors (dated by TCRdb to about 2017). Turning to the overall study: According to a later analysis, one platform produced both the roughly 130 validation repertoires and the 550 to 800 repertoires of the first cohort. The study aimed to test whether cataloging public T cell receptors could reveal signatures of past pathogen exposure. Besides the first cohort of about 730 subjects, a separate validation cohort made up of 90 to 150 different subjects was used. High-throughput TCR immunosequencing, statistical association of individual TCRs with disease status, and machine learning were combined to predict cytomegalovirus infection status.

Overall results and qualifications from the work: In both the original and validation cohorts, the classifier was reported to diagnose cytomegalovirus status with high specificity and sensitivity. A later analysis had no HLA typing for the validation cohort, so co-occurrence there was scored across all 130 or so repertoires. The authors suggested that the approach could potentially be extended to other disease states and immunological phenotypes. A later analysis found that TCRs clustered in the first cohort also tended to co-occur in the roughly 120 validation repertoires, with 94% of cluster scores above 0. While some public TCRs were present in many individuals, most TCR sequences turned up only very rarely across donors. In the study, some 180 TCR beta chains were listed as associated with cytomegalovirus. In vitro tests confirmed that three of the cytomegalovirus-associated TCR beta chains recognize cytomegalovirus antigens.

The donors belonged to the validation cohort of about 120 subjects, which was separate from the approximately 700-subject first cohort. Libraries were constructed by the immunoSEQ multiplex PCR assay. The study's processing was this. A statistical classification framework was developed to diagnose cytomegalovirus status using the catalog of TCR beta chain sequences. In its TCRdb copy, this immuneACCESS table keeps in-frame sequences only and misses some clones. Where compared with another copy, unresolved V genes explain less than half of these, and the others have no known cause. The V and J calls and clone size were taken over from that table, and D and trimming were inferred from the DNA. The sample table records roughly 50,000 clones; about 92% of these occur just once. 1.7% of the sample comes from the top ten.

The receptor's source is a woman aged 18-35 years in good health and CMV-seropositive. Rearrangement joined TRBV7-7 to TRBJ2-7; the central 10 bases match TRBD1. The sample was PBMCs. The nucleotide sequence reads as follows: TGTGCCAGCAGCCACGGGACAGGGGACTCCTACGAGCAGTACTTC. It specifies CASSHGTGDSYEQYF.